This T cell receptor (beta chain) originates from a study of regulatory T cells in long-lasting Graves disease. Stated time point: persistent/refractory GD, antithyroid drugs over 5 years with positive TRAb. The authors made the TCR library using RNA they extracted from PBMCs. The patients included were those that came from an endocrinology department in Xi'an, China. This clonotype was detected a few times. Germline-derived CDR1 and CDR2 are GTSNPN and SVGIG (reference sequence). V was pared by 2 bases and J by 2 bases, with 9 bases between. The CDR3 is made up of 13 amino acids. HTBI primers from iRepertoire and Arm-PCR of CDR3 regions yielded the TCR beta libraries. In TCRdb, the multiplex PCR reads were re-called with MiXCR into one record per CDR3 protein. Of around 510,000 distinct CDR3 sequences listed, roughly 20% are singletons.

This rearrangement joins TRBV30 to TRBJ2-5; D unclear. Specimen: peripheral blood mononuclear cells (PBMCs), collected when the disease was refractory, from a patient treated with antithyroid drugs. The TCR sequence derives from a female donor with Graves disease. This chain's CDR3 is CAWSYQVQETQYF. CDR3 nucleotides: TGTGCCTGGAGTTATCAGGTTCAAGAGACCCAGTACTTC.